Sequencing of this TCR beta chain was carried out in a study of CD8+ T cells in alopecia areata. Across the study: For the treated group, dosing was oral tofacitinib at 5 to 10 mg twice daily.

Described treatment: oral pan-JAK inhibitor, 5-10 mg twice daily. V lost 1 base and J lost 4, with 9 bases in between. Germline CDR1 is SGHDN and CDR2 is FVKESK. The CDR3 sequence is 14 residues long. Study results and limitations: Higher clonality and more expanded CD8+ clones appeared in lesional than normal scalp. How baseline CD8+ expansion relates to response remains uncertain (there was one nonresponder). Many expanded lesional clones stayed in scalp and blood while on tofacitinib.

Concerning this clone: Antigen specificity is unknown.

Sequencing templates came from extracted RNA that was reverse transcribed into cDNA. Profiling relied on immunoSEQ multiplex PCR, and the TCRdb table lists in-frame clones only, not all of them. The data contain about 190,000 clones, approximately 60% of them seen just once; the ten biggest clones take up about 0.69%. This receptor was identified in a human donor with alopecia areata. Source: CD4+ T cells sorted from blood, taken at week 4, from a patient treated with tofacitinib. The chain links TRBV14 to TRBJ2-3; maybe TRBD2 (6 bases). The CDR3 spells CASSQAAGSDTQYF. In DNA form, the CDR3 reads TGTGCCAGCAGCCAAGCCGCGGGGTCAGATACGCAGTATTTT.